This T cell receptor beta chain emerged from a study of cytomegalovirus exposure and HLA in healthy donors. Overall study context: Later, an analysis reported that the approximately 120 validation repertoires had used the same platform as the roughly 650 first-cohort repertoires. Regarding the study as a whole: In the 130 or so validation repertoires, a later analysis found that first-cohort TCR clusters tended to co-occur.

The data were produced by immunoSEQ multiplex PCR, yet TCRdb's version contains in-frame clones alone and is incomplete. The table includes 200,000 to 250,000 clones, roughly 87% detected once. With regard to this clone: Its cognate antigen is unknown.

The donors were in the roughly 110-subject validation cohort; that cohort was separate from the roughly 660-subject first cohort. Germline V gives CDR1 SGHTA, CDR2 FQGNSA. The CDR3 contains 16 residues. The ends lost 5 bases at V and 0 bases at J; junction bases unmatched: 7. The chain couples TRBV7-2 to TRBJ2-3, with 8 bases aligning to TRBD2. Sequencing was done on a sample of PBMCs. This sequence originates from a young man in good health and CMV-seropositive. The CDR3 loop is CASSPGGGLSTDTQYF. The CDR3 nucleotides are TGTGCCAGCAGCCCGGGGGGGGGACTAAGCACAGATACGCAGTATTTT.